The 13 T cell receptor beta chains below were found in one sample sequenced in a study of CD8 T cells in Susac syndrome. The RNA input was roughly 0.45 to 1 ug, and it was reverse transcribed with random hexamers. Using its own MiXCR run on the immunoSEQ multiplex PCR reads, TCRdb lists one record per CDR3 protein. Here the sample spans 51,000 or so distinct CDR3 sequences, 93% being singletons. Sequenced material: CD8+ T cells from PBMCs. These receptors originate from a human donor in good health.

The V call is TRBV12-3 or TRBV12-4, the J call TRBJ1-1; D unresolved. Trimming removed 6 bases at V and 3 bases at J, with 17 bases between. The CDR3 extends over 15 amino acids. CDR3 in amino acids: CASSPHSPQHTEAFF. The CDR3 nucleotides are TGTGCCAGCAGCCCCCACAGCCCCCAACACACTGAAGCTTTCTTT.

V and J are TRBV29-1 and TRBJ1-2; no firm D call. The CDR3 runs to 11 residues. V shed 4 bases and J shed 5 bases, with 8 bases lying between them. The germline CDR1 and CDR2 sequences are SQVTM and ANQGSEA. The CDR3: CSVVQPYGYTF. In nucleotides, the CDR3 is TGCAGCGTTGTGCAGCCATATGGCTACACCTTC.

J is TRBJ1-1 and V is TRBV29-1, with 8 bases lining up with TRBD1. V shed 4 bases, J shed 5 bases, and the junction held 9 bases outside the gene matches. This CDR3 is 14 amino acids long. The germline gives CDR1 SQVTM, CDR2 ANQGSEA. The CDR3 DNA reads as TGCAGCGTTGGGGGCGGGACAGGTGGTACTGAAGCTTTCTTT. Translation gives CSVGGGTGGTEAFF.

This sequence joins TRBV20-1 and TRBJ2-7; perhaps D is TRBD1 or TRBD2 (5 bases each). Trimming cost V 3 bases and J 3 bases, with 18 bases left between them. The CDR3 loop spans 15 amino acids. Germline loops: CDR1 DFQATT, CDR2 SNEGSKA (reference sequence). CDR3: CSASTGPEGNYEQYF. In nucleotides, the CDR3 is TGCAGTGCTAGCACCGGGCCAGAGGGGAACTACGAGCAGTACTTC.

This chain uses TRBV30 with TRBJ2-2; D is ambiguous. Germline CDR1 GTSNPN, CDR2 SVGIG (reference sequence). This CDR3 comprises 12 residues. Trimming stripped 2 bases from V and 7 bases from J, with 8 bases between. The CDR3, as DNA: TGTGCCTGGAGTCGTGCCCACGGGGAGCTGTTTTTT. Translating it yields CAWSRAHGELFF.

This chain uses TRBV27 with TRBJ1-1; tentatively, D is TRBD1 (6 bases). Per the germline V gene, CDR1 is MNHEY and CDR2 is SMNVEV (reference sequence). Deletions cut 3 bases from V and 6 bases from J, with 14 bases between. The CDR3 loop spans 14 amino acids. CDR3 sequence: CASSFTGAVAEAFF. For the CDR3, the DNA is TGTGCCAGCAGTTTCACGGGGGCTGTAGCTGAAGCTTTCTTT.

This chain joins TRBV15 and TRBJ2-2; D unresolved. The CDR3 has 14 residues. Germline CDR1 reads LNHNV; CDR2 reads YYDKDF (reference sequence). V was clipped by 0 bases and J by 6 bases, with 8 bases between them. CDR3 loop: CATSRDSRPGELFF. The CDR3 nucleotides read TGTGCCACCAGCAGAGATAGCAGGCCCGGGGAGCTGTTTTTT.

The chain carries TRBV20-1 and TRBJ2-1; 15 nucleotides match TRBD2. Trimming cost V 6 bases and J 8 bases; bases outside gene matches: 5. Germline V gene lookup returns CDR1 DFQATT and CDR2 SNEGSKA (reference sequence). CDR3 length: 14 residues. The CDR3 DNA is TGCAGTGCCGGACTAGCGGGAGGGCCCGATGAGCAGTTCTTC. It yields the protein CSAGLAGGPDEQFF.

This clonotype was seen a single time. This chain uses TRBV28 with TRBJ2-7, with 10 bases identical to TRBD1. Trimming removed 6 bases from V and 3 bases from J; junction bases left unmatched: 8. Germline CDR1 reads MDHEN; CDR2 reads SYDVKM. This CDR3 region has 15 residues. The CDR3 DNA follows: TGTGCCAGCAGCGCCGGGACAGGGGACCGCTACGAGCAGTACTTC. Its translation is CASSAGTGDRYEQYF.

V usage is TRBV20-1 and J usage is TRBJ2-4; TRBD1 agrees at 7 bases. V trimming: 3 bases; J trimming: 10 bases; junction bases outside the gene matches: 9. The CDR3 has 13 amino acids. Per the germline V gene, CDR1 is DFQATT and CDR2 is SNEGSKA (reference sequence). CDR3 region: CSARAPGQPIQYF. DNA of the CDR3: TGCAGTGCTAGGGCGCCGGGACAGCCTATTCAGTACTTC.

J is TRBJ2-7 and V is TRBV28; unclear D gene. Trimming took 2 bases from V and 0 from J, leaving 11 bases between them. This CDR3 contains 15 residues. Germline-derived CDR1 and CDR2 are MDHEN and SYDVKM. CDR3 protein: CASSLAGGSSYEQYF. The CDR3 nucleotides read TGTGCCAGCAGTTTAGCTGGCGGCAGCTCCTACGAGCAGTACTTC.

The chain carries TRBV7-9 and TRBJ2-1; no clear D gene. The CDR3 extends over 15 amino acids. The germline V gene encodes CDR1 SEHNR and CDR2 FQNEAQ (reference sequence). Trimming cost V 1 base and J 0 bases, with 7 bases left between them. CDR3 sequence reads: CASSLGDISYNEQFF. The CDR3 DNA reads TGTGCCAGCAGCTTAGGGGATATCTCCTACAATGAGCAGTTCTTC.

The gene calls are TRBV27 and TRBJ2-2, with no clear D. The CDR3 is 13 residues long. Germline V CDR1 and CDR2: MNHEY, SMNVEV (reference sequence). Trimming removed 5 bases from V and 3 bases from J, with 7 bases in between. The DNA for the CDR3 is TGTGCCAGCAGTCGCCTAGACACCGGGGAGCTGTTTTTT. Translating it yields CASSRLDTGELFF.